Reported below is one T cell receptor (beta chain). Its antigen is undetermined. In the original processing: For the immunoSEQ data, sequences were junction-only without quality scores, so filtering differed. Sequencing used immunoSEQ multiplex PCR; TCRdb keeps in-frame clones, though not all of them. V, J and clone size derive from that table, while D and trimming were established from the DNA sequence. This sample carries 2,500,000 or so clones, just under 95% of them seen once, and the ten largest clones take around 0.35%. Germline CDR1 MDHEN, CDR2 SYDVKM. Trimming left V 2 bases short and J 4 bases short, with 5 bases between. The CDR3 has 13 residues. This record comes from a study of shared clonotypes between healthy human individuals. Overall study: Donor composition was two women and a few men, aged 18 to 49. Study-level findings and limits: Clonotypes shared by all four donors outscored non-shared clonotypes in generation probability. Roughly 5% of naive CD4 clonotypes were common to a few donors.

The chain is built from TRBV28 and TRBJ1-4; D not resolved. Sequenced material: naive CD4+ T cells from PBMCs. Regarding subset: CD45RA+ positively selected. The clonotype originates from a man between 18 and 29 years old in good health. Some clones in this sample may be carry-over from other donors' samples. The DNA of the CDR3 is TGTGCCAGCAGTTTAAGACATAATGAAAAACTGTTTTTT. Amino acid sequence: CASSLRHNEKLFF.